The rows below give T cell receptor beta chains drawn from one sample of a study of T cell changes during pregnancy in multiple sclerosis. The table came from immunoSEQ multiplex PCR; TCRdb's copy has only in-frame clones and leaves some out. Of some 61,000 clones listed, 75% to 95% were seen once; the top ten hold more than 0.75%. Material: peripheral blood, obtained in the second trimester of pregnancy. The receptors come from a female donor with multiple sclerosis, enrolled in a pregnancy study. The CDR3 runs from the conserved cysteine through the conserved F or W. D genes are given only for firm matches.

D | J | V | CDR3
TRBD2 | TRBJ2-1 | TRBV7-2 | CASSLPGLGPNEQFF
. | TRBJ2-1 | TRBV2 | CASSERRGAYSSYNEQFF
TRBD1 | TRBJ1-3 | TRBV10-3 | CAGGQGGNTIYF
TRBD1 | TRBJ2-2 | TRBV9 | CASSPRWGTGTSWAGELFF
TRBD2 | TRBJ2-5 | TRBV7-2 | CASSPWGGETQYF
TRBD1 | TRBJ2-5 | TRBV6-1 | CASRGRTGGEETQYF
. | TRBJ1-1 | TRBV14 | CASSQQPYSEAFF
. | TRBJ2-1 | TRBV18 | CASSPELERFF
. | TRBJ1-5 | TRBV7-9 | CASSSLNQPQHF
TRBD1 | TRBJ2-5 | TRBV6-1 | CAILAGGRETQYF
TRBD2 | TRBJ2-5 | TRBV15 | CATSRENERGKTQYF
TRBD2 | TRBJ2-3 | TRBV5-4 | CASSFRSGGTSTDTQYF
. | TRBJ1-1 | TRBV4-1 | CASSPRWGGNTEAFF
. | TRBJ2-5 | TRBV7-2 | CASSHWTQYQETQYF
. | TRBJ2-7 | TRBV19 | CASRATAGVTYAQYF
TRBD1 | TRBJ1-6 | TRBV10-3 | CAISEQGYNSPLHF
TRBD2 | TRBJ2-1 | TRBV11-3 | CASSTRGGSYNEQFF
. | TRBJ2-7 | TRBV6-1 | CASLTGLSYEQYF
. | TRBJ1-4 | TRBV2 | CASKEEADEKLFF